The 27 T cell receptor beta chains below come from one sample, sequenced in a study of T cell clones after liver transplantation. Sequencing used immunoSEQ multiplex PCR; TCRdb keeps in-frame clones, though not all of them. Of about 71,000 clones in the sample, about four fifths were seen once. Sequences were derived from CD4+ T cells from blood, sampled 12 months after liver transplant. The receptor set was obtained from a human patient who received a liver transplant. A share of the T cells may be of graft donor origin.

The chain is built from TRBV28 and TRBJ2-7; 8 bases fit TRBD1. Trimming cost V 7 bases and J 2 bases; bases outside gene matches: 4. CDR1 and CDR2 (germline): MDHEN, SYDVKM. This CDR3 is built from 13 residues. This CDR3 reads CASITQGAYEQYF. CDR3 coding DNA: TGTGCCAGCATTACACAGGGGGCCTACGAGCAGTACTTC.

The V gene is TRBV28, the J gene TRBJ2-7; 8 bases line up with TRBD1. The CDR3 is made up of 15 amino acids. J gave up 6 bases and V 6 bases, and 13 bases lay outside the gene matches. Germline values: CDR1 MDHEN, CDR2 SYDVKM. This CDR3 is CASSSSGTGRTEQYF. CDR3 coding DNA: TGTGCCAGCAGCTCGTCCGGGACAGGCAGGACCGAGCAGTACTTC.

This rearrangement joins TRBV14 to TRBJ2-1, with TRBD2 matching over 8 bases. J gave up 1 base and V 1 base, and 0 bases lay outside the gene matches. The CDR3 totals 15 residues. Germline loops: CDR1 SGHDN, CDR2 FVKESK. The CDR3 DNA is TGTGCCAGCAGCCAAGGACTAGCGTCCTACAATGAGCAGTTCTTC. Its translation: CASSQGLASYNEQFF.

The V call is TRBV28, the J call TRBJ1-3; 8 positions agree with TRBD1. The J segment lost 8 bases and the V segment lost 3 bases, leaving 6 bases of the junction unmatched. The CDR3 has 14 amino acids. Germline V lookup: CDR1 MDHEN, CDR2 SYDVKM. CDR3 loop: CASSFDRGGDTIYF. The CDR3 DNA sequence: TGTGCCAGCAGTTTTGACAGGGGAGGAGACACCATATATTTT.

The rearrangement links TRBV6-1 to TRBJ2-6, with 8 bases matching TRBD1. The CDR3 sequence is 14 residues long. Per the germline V gene, CDR1 is MNHNS and CDR2 is SASEGT. The J segment lost 2 bases and the V segment lost 9 bases, leaving 3 bases of the junction unmatched. The CDR3 DNA sequence: TGTGCCAGTACCAGGGGGCCTGGGGCCAACGTCCTGACTTTC. This sequence encodes CASTRGPGANVLTF.

The genes are TRBV30 and TRBJ2-2; 10 bases are a match to TRBD1. Germline CDR1 is GTSNPN and CDR2 is SVGIG (reference sequence). The length of the CDR3 is 19 residues. Trimming cost V 1 base and J 7 bases; bases outside gene matches: 18. CDR3 region: CAWSAVQGSVTGGLGELFF. The CDR3 DNA is TGTGCCTGGAGTGCAGTACAGGGGTCGGTGACAGGGGGCCTCGGGGAGCTGTTTTTT.

V gene TRBV5-4 combines with J gene TRBJ2-7; possible D gene TRBD1, 5 bases. CDR3 length: 16 amino acids. Germline CDR1 SGHNT, CDR2 YYREEE (reference sequence). The V end was cut by 4 bases, the J end by 0 bases, with 17 bases between. The CDR3 DNA follows: TGTGCCAGCAGCAGATTCGACAGAAGAGTCTCCTACGAGCAGTACTTC. As protein: CASSRFDRRVSYEQYF.

This clone was detected once. The chain combines TRBV6-5 with TRBJ1-1; a possible D gene is TRBD1 (5 bases). The CDR3 has 14 amino acids. Trimming cost V 2 bases and J 4 bases, with 11 bases left between them. Germline V gives CDR1 MNHEY, CDR2 SVGAGI. CDR3 sequence (DNA): TGTGCCAGCAGTTACAGAGGGGACGGCACTGAAGCTTTCTTT. This codes for CASSYRGDGTEAFF.

The chain is built from TRBV4-1 and TRBJ2-1; 10 bases align to TRBD2. Germline V gene data show CDR1 as MGHRA and CDR2 as YSYEKL. This CDR3 region has 17 residues. The J segment lost 1 base and the V segment lost 3 bases, leaving 6 bases of the junction unmatched. CDR3 loop: CASSQPLGLASYNEQFF. The CDR3 DNA sequence: TGCGCCAGCAGCCAGCCCTTGGGACTAGCGTCCTACAATGAGCAGTTCTTC.

The chain couples TRBV2 to TRBJ1-3; tentatively, D is TRBD1 (5 bases). The CDR3 extends over 15 amino acids. Germline V gives CDR1 SNHLY, CDR2 FYNNEI. Trimming removed 1 base at V and 0 bases at J, with 7 bases between. In nucleotides, the CDR3 is TGTGCCAGCAGTGAAGAGGGGTACTCTGGAAACACCATATATTTT. Translation: CASSEEGYSGNTIYF. Full variable domain (missing parts from reference TRBV2 and TRBJ1-3): EPEVTQTPSHQVTQMGQEVILRCVPISNHLYFYWYRQILGQKVEFLVSFYNNEISEKSEIFDDQFSVERPDGSNFTLKIRSTKLEDSAMYFCASSEEGYSGNTIYFGEGSWLTVV.

This chain joins TRBV28 and TRBJ2-7; 9 nucleotides line up with TRBD1. V lost 7 bases and J lost 2; bases outside the gene matches: 9. The germline gives CDR1 MDHEN, CDR2 SYDVKM. The CDR3 runs 15 residues. CDR3 nucleotide sequence: TGTGCCAGCACTAAAATAGGGACAGGGACCTACGAGCAGTACTTC. Its protein product is CASTKIGTGTYEQYF.

A few counts support this clone. The rearrangement links TRBV28 to TRBJ1-1; TRBD1 might be the D (6 bases). The germline V gene has CDR1 MDHEN and CDR2 SYDVKM. This CDR3 contains 15 residues. With 3 bases removed from V and 4 bases from J, the gap between germline ends came to 15 bases. The CDR3 is CASSFQGPPGTEAFF. For the CDR3, the DNA is TGTGCCAGCAGTTTTCAGGGGCCCCCTGGCACTGAAGCTTTCTTT.

The V call is TRBV28, the J call TRBJ2-7; possible D gene TRBD2, 5 bases. V shed 3 bases and J shed 0 bases, with 15 bases lying between them. This CDR3 is 16 amino acids long. CDR1 MDHEN and CDR2 SYDVKM come from the germline V gene. In DNA, the CDR3 is TGTGCCAGCAGTTTCCCCTCTAGCTATGTCTCCTACGAGCAGTACTTC. Translated: CASSFPSSYVSYEQYF.

The J gene is TRBJ2-1, the V gene TRBV2, with 10 bases identical to TRBD2. The germline V gene encodes CDR1 SNHLY and CDR2 FYNNEI. Trimming took 4 bases from V and 5 from J; bases not matched to a gene: 2. The CDR3 contains 14 residues. Written as DNA, the CDR3 is TGTGCCAGCAGTGTAGGACTAGCGGACAATGAGCAGTTCTTC. Amino acid sequence: CASSVGLADNEQFF.

This clone is categorized as medium-sized (0.01 to 0.1%). This sequence joins TRBV28 and TRBJ1-1; no reliable D call. CDR1 and CDR2 (germline): MDHEN, SYDVKM. V lost 8 bases and J lost 4, with 11 bases in between. The CDR3 runs 12 residues. The CDR3 nucleotides read TGTGCCAGCTGCGCCATGACCACTGAAGCTTTCTTT. It encodes CASCAMTTEAFF.

The chain employs TRBV9 and TRBJ2-1, with TRBD2 identical over 7 bases. Germline V CDR1 and CDR2: SGDLS, YYNGEE. V was clipped by 4 bases and J by 7 bases; unmatched bases: 11. This CDR3 region has 15 residues. The CDR3 DNA sequence: TGTGCCAGCAGCACCCGACCGGGACTAAGGAATGAGCAGTTCTTC. This sequence encodes CASSTRPGLRNEQFF.

The chain links TRBV15 to TRBJ1-5; 9 bases are a match to TRBD1. The ends lost 5 bases at V and 4 bases at J; junction bases unmatched: 12. Germline V CDR1 and CDR2: LNHNV, YYDKDF (reference sequence). The CDR3 length is 17 residues. The DNA for the CDR3 is TGTGCCACCAGCCCCGATGGACAGGGGAGGAGGAATCAGCCCCAGCATTTT. It encodes CATSPDGQGRRNQPQHF.

The J gene is TRBJ2-1, the V gene TRBV7-9, with D maybe TRBD2 (5 bases). This CDR3 is 16 amino acids long. V was trimmed by 0 bases and J by 8 bases, leaving 17 bases between them. Per germline, CDR1 SEHNR and CDR2 FQNEAQ (reference sequence). Here the CDR3 reads CASSLAGLRVSDEQFF. The CDR3 DNA is TGTGCCAGCAGCTTAGCAGGACTCCGCGTGAGCGATGAGCAGTTCTTC.

The chain is built from TRBV29-1 and TRBJ2-1, with no clear D. The CDR3 contains 16 residues. Germline V gene lookup returns CDR1 SQVTM and CDR2 ANQGSEA. V was pared by 3 bases and J by 6 bases, with 21 bases between. CDR3 DNA: TGCAGCGTTGATTCCGCTAGGTTTTTCTTAGTCAATGAGCAGTTCTTC. This encodes CSVDSARFFLVNEQFF.

This chain joins TRBV5-1 and TRBJ1-1; weak D call: TRBD1 (5 bases). The CDR3 totals 13 residues. CDR1 is SGHRS and CDR2 is YFSETQ in the germline V gene. Trimming removed 6 bases at V and 2 bases at J, with 11 bases between. CDR3 sequence: CASNRRGNTEAFF. CDR3 nucleotides: TGCGCCAGCAATAGGAGGGGAAACACTGAAGCTTTCTTT.

This sequence joins TRBV9 and TRBJ2-3; no definite D call. Trimming removed 0 bases from V and 1 base from J, with 9 bases in between. CDR1 is SGDLS and CDR2 is YYNGEE in the germline V gene. CDR3 length: 15 residues. CDR3 protein: CASSVESQGTDTQYF. As DNA, the CDR3 is TGTGCCAGCAGCGTAGAATCCCAGGGCACAGATACGCAGTATTTT.

V and J are TRBV28 and TRBJ1-4; a weak D match, TRBD1 (5 bases). The length of the CDR3 is 15 residues. V lost 3 bases and J lost 8, with 16 bases in between. The germline CDR1 and CDR2 sequences are MDHEN and SYDVKM. The CDR3: CASSFVGVGSEKLFF. DNA of the CDR3: TGTGCCAGCAGTTTTGTAGGGGTCGGATCCGAAAAACTGTTTTTT.

This chain connects TRBV19 to TRBJ2-1; TRBD2 is a possible D gene (5 bases). This CDR3 is built from 16 residues. From germline, CDR1 is LNHDA and CDR2 SQIVND (reference sequence). The V and J ends lost 5 bases and 10 bases respectively, with 24 bases between them. The CDR3 coding sequence is TGTGCCAGTAGTGCCGGCATGAGACTACAGAACTACGAGCAGTTCTTC. Protein product: CASSAGMRLQNYEQFF.

This clone was picked up one time. This chain links TRBV9 with TRBJ2-7; TRBD1 is a possible D gene (6 bases). Per the germline V gene, CDR1 is SGDLS and CDR2 is YYNGEE. V was pared by 3 bases and J by 3 bases, with 13 bases between. The CDR3 consists of 14 residues. The CDR3 nucleotides read TGTGCCAGCAGCGCTAACAGGGCGGGCTACGAGCAGTACTTC. It encodes CASSANRAGYEQYF.

The genes are TRBV10-1 and TRBJ2-2; D ambiguous. From germline, CDR1 is WNHNN and CDR2 SYGVQD (reference sequence). Trimming cost V 4 bases and J 0 bases, with 12 bases left between them. The CDR3 has 16 residues. The CDR3 protein is CASSGVGTANTGELFF. Here the CDR3 DNA reads TGCGCCAGCAGTGGCGTGGGAACAGCGAACACCGGGGAGCTGTTTTTT.

J is TRBJ2-5 and V is TRBV7-6; no clear D gene. CDR3 size: 12 residues. The germline gives CDR1 SGHVS, CDR2 FNYEAQ. V gave up 5 bases and J gave up 3 bases, with 7 bases separating them. As DNA, the CDR3 is TGTGCCAGCAGCCGTATCGAAGAGACCCAGTACTTC. Protein sequence: CASSRIEETQYF.

This chain uses TRBV28 with TRBJ2-1; tentatively, D is TRBD2 (6 bases). The V gene lost 1 base and the J gene lost 5 bases, with 15 bases spanning the gap. Germline lookup yields CDR1 MDHEN and CDR2 SYDVKM. CDR3 length: 16 amino acids. CDR3 nucleotides: TGTGCCAGCAGTTTATCCTCCAAGACTAGTCACAATGAGCAGTTCTTC. This gives the protein CASSLSSKTSHNEQFF. The full variable domain, its missing parts supplied by reference TRBV28 and TRBJ2-1, is DVKVTQSSRYLVKRTGEKVFLECVQDMDHENMFWYRQDPGLGLRLIYFSYDVKMKEKGDIPEGYSVSREKKERFSLILESASTNQTSMYLCASSLSSKTSHNEQFFGPGTRLTVL.